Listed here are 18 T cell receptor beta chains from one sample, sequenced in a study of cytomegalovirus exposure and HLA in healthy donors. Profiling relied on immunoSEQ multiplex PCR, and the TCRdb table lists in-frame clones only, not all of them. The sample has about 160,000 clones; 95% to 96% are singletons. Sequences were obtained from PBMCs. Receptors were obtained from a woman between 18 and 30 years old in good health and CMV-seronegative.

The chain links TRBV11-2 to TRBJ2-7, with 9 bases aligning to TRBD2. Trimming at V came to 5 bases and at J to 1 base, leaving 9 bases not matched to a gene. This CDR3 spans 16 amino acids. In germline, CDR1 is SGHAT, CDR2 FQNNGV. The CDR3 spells CASSRGASGASYEQYF. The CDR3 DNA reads TGTGCCAGCAGCCGTGGGGCTAGCGGGGCGTCCTACGAGCAGTACTTC.

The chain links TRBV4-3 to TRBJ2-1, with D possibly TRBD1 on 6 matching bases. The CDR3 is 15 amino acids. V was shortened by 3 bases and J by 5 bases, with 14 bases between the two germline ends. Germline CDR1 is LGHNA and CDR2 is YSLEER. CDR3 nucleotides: TGCGCCAGCAGCCACTACTCTACAGGGAACAATGAGCAGTTCTTC. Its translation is CASSHYSTGNNEQFF.

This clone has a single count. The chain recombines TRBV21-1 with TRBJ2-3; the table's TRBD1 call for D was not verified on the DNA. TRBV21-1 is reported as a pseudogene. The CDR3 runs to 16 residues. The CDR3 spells CASNNSRDKRTDTQYF. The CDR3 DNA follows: TGTGCCAGCAACAACAGCCGGGACAAGCGCACAGATACGCAGTATTTT.

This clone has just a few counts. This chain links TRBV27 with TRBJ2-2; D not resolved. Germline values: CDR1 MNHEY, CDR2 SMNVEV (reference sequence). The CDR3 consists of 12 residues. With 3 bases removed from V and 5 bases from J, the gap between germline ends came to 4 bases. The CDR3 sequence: CASSFGTGELFF. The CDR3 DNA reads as TGTGCCAGCAGTTTCGGTACCGGGGAGCTGTTTTTT.

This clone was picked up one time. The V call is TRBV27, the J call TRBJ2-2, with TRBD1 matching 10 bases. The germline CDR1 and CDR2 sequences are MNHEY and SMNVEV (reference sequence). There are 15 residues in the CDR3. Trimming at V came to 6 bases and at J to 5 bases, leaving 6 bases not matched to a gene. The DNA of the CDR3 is TGTGCCAGCAGACAGGACAGGGGGTTGACCGGGGAGCTGTTTTTT. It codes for CASRQDRGLTGELFF.

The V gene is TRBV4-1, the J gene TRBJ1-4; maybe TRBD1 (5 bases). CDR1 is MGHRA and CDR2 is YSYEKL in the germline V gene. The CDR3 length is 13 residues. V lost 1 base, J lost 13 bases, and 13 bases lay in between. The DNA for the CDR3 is TGCGCCAGCAGCCAAGCGGGGGGTGGGGGACTGTTTTTT. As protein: CASSQAGGGGLFF.

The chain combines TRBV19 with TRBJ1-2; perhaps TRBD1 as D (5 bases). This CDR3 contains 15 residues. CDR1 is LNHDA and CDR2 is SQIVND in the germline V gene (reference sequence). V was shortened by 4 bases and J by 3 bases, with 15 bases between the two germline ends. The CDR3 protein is CASSRFRGKDYGYTF. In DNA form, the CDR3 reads TGTGCCAGTAGTAGGTTCCGGGGGAAGGACTATGGCTACACCTTC.

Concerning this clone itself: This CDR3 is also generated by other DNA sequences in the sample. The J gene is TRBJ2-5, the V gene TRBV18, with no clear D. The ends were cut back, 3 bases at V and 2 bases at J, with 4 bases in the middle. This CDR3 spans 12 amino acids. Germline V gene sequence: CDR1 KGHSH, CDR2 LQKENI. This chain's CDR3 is CASSPLQETQYF. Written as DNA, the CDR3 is TGTGCCAGCTCACCGTTACAAGAGACCCAGTACTTC.

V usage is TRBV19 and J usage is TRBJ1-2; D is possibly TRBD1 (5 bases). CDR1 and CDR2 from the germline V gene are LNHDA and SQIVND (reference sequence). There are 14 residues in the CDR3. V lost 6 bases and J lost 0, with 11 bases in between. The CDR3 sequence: CASSRQSANYGYTF. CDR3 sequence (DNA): TGTGCCAGTAGCCGACAGTCCGCTAACTATGGCTACACCTTC. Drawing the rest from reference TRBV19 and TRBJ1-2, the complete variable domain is DGGITQSPKYLFRKEGQNVTLSCEQNLNHDAMYWYRQDPGQGLRLIYYSQIVNDFQKGDIAEGYSVSREKKESFPLTVTSAQKNPTAFYLCASSRQSANYGYTFGSGTRLTVV.

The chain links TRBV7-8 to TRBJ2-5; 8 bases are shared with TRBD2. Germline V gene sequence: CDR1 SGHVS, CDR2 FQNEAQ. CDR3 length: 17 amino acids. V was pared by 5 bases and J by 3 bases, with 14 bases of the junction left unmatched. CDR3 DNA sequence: TGTGCCAGCAGCCAAAATAGCGGGGTCCTGTTGGAAGAGACCCAGTACTTC. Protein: CASSQNSGVLLEETQYF.

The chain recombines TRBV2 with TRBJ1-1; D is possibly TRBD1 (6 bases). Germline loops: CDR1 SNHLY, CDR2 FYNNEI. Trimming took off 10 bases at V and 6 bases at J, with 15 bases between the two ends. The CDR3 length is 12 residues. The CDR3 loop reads CATRDTAPEAFF. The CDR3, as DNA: TGTGCCACCCGGGACACGGCCCCTGAAGCTTTCTTT.

Here the CDR3 DNA reads TGTGCCAGCAGCGTAGGCGGGGGGCCCCTCAATGAGCAGTTCTTC. It specifies CASSVGGGPLNEQFF. The chain recombines TRBV9 with TRBJ2-1; TRBD2 matches at 8 bases. Germline CDR1 is SGDLS and CDR2 is YYNGEE. V dropped 0 bases and J dropped 6; count of bases not matched to a gene: 5. There are 15 residues in the CDR3.

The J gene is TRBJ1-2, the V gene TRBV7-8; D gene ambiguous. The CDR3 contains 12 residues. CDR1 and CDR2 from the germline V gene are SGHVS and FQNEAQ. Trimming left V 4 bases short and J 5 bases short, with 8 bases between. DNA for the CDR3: TGTGCCAGCAGCTCGCACTCTTATGGCTACACCTTC. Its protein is CASSSHSYGYTF.

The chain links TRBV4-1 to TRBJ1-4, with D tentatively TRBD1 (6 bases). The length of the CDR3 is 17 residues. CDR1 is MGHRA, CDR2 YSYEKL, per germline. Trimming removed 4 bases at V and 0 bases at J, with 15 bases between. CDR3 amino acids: CASSLQGPLATNEKLFF. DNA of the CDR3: TGCGCCAGCAGCCTACAGGGACCCCTTGCAACTAATGAAAAACTGTTTTTT.

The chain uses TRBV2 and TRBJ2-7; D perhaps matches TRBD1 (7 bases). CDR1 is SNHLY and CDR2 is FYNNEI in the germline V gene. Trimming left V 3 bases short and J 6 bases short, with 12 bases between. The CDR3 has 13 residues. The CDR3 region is CASSETGTSEQYF. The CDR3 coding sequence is TGTGCCAGCAGTGAGACAGGGACTTCCGAGCAGTACTTC.

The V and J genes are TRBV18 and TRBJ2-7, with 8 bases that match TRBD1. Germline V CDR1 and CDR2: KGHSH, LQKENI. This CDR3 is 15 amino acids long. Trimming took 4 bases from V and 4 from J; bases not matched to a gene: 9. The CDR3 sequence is CASSHNGQGFYEQYF. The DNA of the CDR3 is TGTGCCAGCTCACATAATGGACAGGGTTTTTACGAGCAGTACTTC.

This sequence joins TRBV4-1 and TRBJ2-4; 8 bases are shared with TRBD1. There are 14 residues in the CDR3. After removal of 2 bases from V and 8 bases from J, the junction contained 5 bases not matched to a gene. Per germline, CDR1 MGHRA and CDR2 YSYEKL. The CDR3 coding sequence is TGCGCCAGCAGCCAACCCGGACAGGGTCACATTCAGTACTTC. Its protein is CASSQPGQGHIQYF.

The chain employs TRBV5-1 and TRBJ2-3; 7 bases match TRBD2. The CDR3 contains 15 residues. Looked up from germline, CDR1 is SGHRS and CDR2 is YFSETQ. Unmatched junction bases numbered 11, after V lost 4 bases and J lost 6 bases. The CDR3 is CASSRGSTSADTQYF. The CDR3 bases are TGCGCCAGCAGCCGGGGATCCACTAGCGCCGATACGCAGTATTTT. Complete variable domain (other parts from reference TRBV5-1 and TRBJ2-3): KAGVTQTPRYLIKTRGQQVTLSCSPISGHRSVSWYQQTPGQGLQFLFEYFSETQRNKGNFPGRFSGRQFSNSRSEMNVSTLELGDSALYLCASSRGSTSADTQYFGPGTRLTVL.